What follows are 14 T cell receptor beta chains derived from one specimen sequenced in a study of T cells in localized non-small cell lung cancer. The data were produced by immunoSEQ multiplex PCR, yet TCRdb's version contains in-frame clones alone and is incomplete. The sample lists tens of thousands of clones, less than 85% occurring once. Sequencing used peripheral blood, obtained before any cancer treatment. These receptors were obtained from a female donor older than 55 with stage I lung adenocarcinoma.

The V and J genes are TRBV5-1 and TRBJ1-5; TRBD1 matches at 9 bases. The CDR3 is 15 residues long. Germline loops: CDR1 SGHRS, CDR2 YFSETQ. V shed 4 bases, J shed 4 bases, and the junction held 6 bases outside the gene matches. CDR3 sequence reads: CASSRGQGQNQPQHF. Here the CDR3 DNA reads TGCGCCAGCAGCCGCGGACAGGGGCAGAATCAGCCCCAGCATTTT.

The V call is TRBV19, the J call TRBJ2-5; TRBD2 aligns across 8 bases. Trimming cost V 4 bases and J 3 bases; bases outside gene matches: 1. CDR1 and CDR2 from the germline V gene are LNHDA and SQIVND (reference sequence). CDR3 length equals 13 residues. The CDR3 is CASSNSGKETQYF. The CDR3 nucleotides read TGTGCCAGTAGTAATAGCGGGAAAGAGACCCAGTACTTC.

This clone occurred a few times. The chain links TRBV14 to TRBJ2-5, with 9 nucleotides matching TRBD1. The CDR3 extends over 15 amino acids. CDR1 is SGHDN, CDR2 FVKESK, per germline. The junction had 7 bases not matched to a gene; V was cut back by 4 bases and J by 4 bases. The CDR3 sequence is CASSLPGTGIETQYF. CDR3 in DNA: TGTGCCAGCAGCCTTCCCGGGACAGGGATAGAGACCCAGTACTTC.

The chain links TRBV2 to TRBJ2-5, with D perhaps matching TRBD1 (6 bases). The V end was cut by 7 bases, the J end by 4 bases, with 13 bases between. Germline CDR1 and CDR2: SNHLY and FYNNEI. The length of the CDR3 is 13 residues. The CDR3 nucleotides read TGTGCCAGCATAAAGGGGGAAGGAGAGACCCAGTACTTC. Amino acid sequence: CASIKGEGETQYF.

The V and J genes are TRBV28 and TRBJ2-5, with D possibly matching TRBD2 (5 bases). V lost 4 bases and J 5 bases, leaving 11 bases between the germline ends. Germline-derived CDR1 and CDR2 are MDHEN and SYDVKM. The CDR3 loop spans 13 amino acids. The CDR3 spells CASSSESGETQYF. CDR3 nucleotides: TGTGCCAGCAGTTCAGAGTCGGGGGAGACCCAGTACTTC.

CDR3 sequence (DNA): TGTGCCAGCAGCCTTGGGGGACCATACCTCGAAGCTTTCTTT. Protein: CASSLGGPYLEAFF. The V gene is TRBV14, the J gene TRBJ1-1; maybe TRBD1 (5 bases). Between the trimmed V and J ends, which lost 4 bases and 8 bases, there was a span of 17 bases. There are 14 residues in the CDR3. Germline V lookup: CDR1 SGHDN, CDR2 FVKESK. The whole variable domain, remainder taken from reference TRBV14 and TRBJ1-1, is EAGVTQFPSHSVIEKGQTVTLRCDPISGHDNLYWYRRVMGKEIKFLLHFVKESKQDESGMPNNRFLAERTGGTYSTLKVQPAELEDSGVYFCASSLGGPYLEAFFGQGTRLTVV.

The chain carries TRBV11-3 and TRBJ1-2, with TRBD1 identical over 8 bases. This CDR3 comprises 13 residues. Trimming took 5 bases from V and 6 from J; bases not matched to a gene: 5. Germline CDR1 is SGHNT and CDR2 is YENEEA. The CDR3 here is CASSEDRAHGYTF. The CDR3 DNA reads as TGTGCCAGCAGCGAGGACAGGGCTCATGGCTACACCTTC. Drawing the rest from reference TRBV11-3 and TRBJ1-2, the complete variable domain is EAGVVQSPRYKIIEKKQPVAFWCNPISGHNTLYWYLQNLGQGPELLIRYENEEAVDDSQLPKDRFSAERLKGVDSTLKIQPAELGDSAVYLCASSEDRAHGYTFGSGTRLTVV.

The J gene is TRBJ1-1, the V gene TRBV18; D not resolved. Germline V gene data show CDR1 as KGHSH and CDR2 as LQKENI. The CDR3 consists of 14 residues. V was pared by 1 base and J by 1 base, with 7 bases between. CDR3: CASSPRGGNTEAFF. The CDR3 DNA reads TGTGCCAGCTCACCACGGGGTGGGAACACTGAAGCTTTCTTT.

The rearrangement links TRBV7-6 to TRBJ2-1; a weak D match, TRBD1 (6 bases). Germline assignment: CDR1 SGHVS and CDR2 FNYEAQ. The CDR3 has 14 residues. V dropped 5 bases and J dropped 7 bases, with 15 bases sitting between them. Written as DNA, the CDR3 is TGTGCCAGCAGCGAAAACAGGGTGGGGAATGAGCAGTTCTTC. Protein: CASSENRVGNEQFF.

The chain combines TRBV7-2 with TRBJ2-3; D is unclear. Per germline, CDR1 SGHTA and CDR2 FQGNSA. The CDR3 runs 13 residues. V lost 2 bases, J lost 3 bases, and 6 bases lay in between. The CDR3, as DNA: TGTGCCAGCAGCTTATCCCGGACAGATACGCAGTATTTT. Its protein is CASSLSRTDTQYF.

This clone was observed a few times. The chain carries TRBV5-5 and TRBJ1-1; the D gene is possibly TRBD1 (5 bases). The CDR3 sequence is 13 residues long. Trimming stripped 2 bases from V and 3 bases from J, with 8 bases between. The germline gives CDR1 SGHKS, CDR2 YYEKEE (reference sequence). CDR3 loop: CASSFIQDTEAFF. CDR3 coding DNA: TGTGCCAGCAGCTTCATACAGGACACTGAAGCTTTCTTT.

Details on this clone: The sample carries other DNA sequences with the same CDR3. The chain is built from TRBV7-9 and TRBJ2-7; unclear D gene. CDR1 and CDR2 (germline): SEHNR, FQNEAQ (reference sequence). With 3 bases removed from V and 0 bases from J, the gap between germline ends came to 3 bases. There are 12 residues in the CDR3. The CDR3 DNA reads as TGTGCCAGCAGCTTCTCCTCCTACGAGCAGTACTTC. Encoded protein: CASSFSSYEQYF.

V and J are TRBV4-3 and TRBJ1-1; D is unclear. Deletions cut 0 bases from V and 1 base from J, with 3 bases between. Per the germline V gene, CDR1 is LGHNA and CDR2 is YSLEER. The CDR3 totals 13 residues. CDR3 DNA sequence: TGCGCCAGCAGCCAAGATAAGAACACTGAAGCTTTCTTT. Translation gives CASSQDKNTEAFF.

This chain links TRBV7-3 with TRBJ1-6; no clear D gene. Germline-derived CDR1 and CDR2 are SGHTA and FQGTGA. Trimming stripped 4 bases from V and 3 bases from J, with 7 bases between. This CDR3 spans 14 amino acids. The CDR3 DNA sequence: TGTGCCAGCAGCTCTGACGGCTATAATTCACCCCTCCACTTT. Amino acid sequence: CASSSDGYNSPLHF.